This note documents a single TCR beta chain sequence. This sample was included in a study of blood T cells in healthy people across ages. Then a second PCR, running about 6 to 11 cycles, was carried out with a sample-barcoded 5' primer and a J-beta primer mix. Via MiXCR, TCRdb re-called the 5' RACE reads, giving one row per CDR3 protein. The sample consists of 1.2 million to 1.5 million distinct CDR3 sequences, approximately 38% of them appearing once. The sequence came from a woman aged 18-29 years in good health. The sequenced material came from blood.

Here the CDR3 reads CASSSGALRETQYF. CDR3 nucleotides: TGTGCCAGCAGTTCAGGGGCCCTCCGAGAGACCCAGTACTTC. The chain carries TRBV12-3 or TRBV12-4 and TRBJ2-5; tentative D call: TRBD1 (6 bases). The CDR3 consists of 14 residues. The V end lost 4 bases, the J end lost 4 bases, and 13 bases lay between the germline ends.